Listed here is a single T cell receptor (beta chain). A junction end diverges from the germline sequence, so it may reflect a read error. The data stem from a study of blood T cell repertoires in COVID-19. Whole-study context: Some COVID-19 samples were acute and others convalescent; all came from the United States, Italy and Spain. From T cells, B-cell-depleted T cells, or PBMCs came the material, which was cDNA or gDNA.

Authors' processing steps: Nucleated cell number was recorded as an estimate derived from reference gene primer amplification. Only in-frame clones appear in the TCRdb table, and some are missing; sequencing was by immunoSEQ multiplex PCR. The V and J calls and clone size are taken from that table; D and trimming were inferred from the DNA. Of 150,000 or so clones in the sample, around 84% were seen once. Source material: peripheral blood. The TCR comes from a woman aged 80 or over with acute or convalescent COVID-19.

The CDR3 DNA follows: TGCGTCAGCAGCAGTCAAACAGGGGTTCGAGAGACCCAGTACTTC. This encodes CVSSSQTGVRETQYF. V usage is TRBV4-1 and J usage is TRBJ2-5, with 7 bases that match TRBD1. Germline CDR1 reads MGHRA; CDR2 reads YSYEKL. The CDR3 has 15 amino acids.